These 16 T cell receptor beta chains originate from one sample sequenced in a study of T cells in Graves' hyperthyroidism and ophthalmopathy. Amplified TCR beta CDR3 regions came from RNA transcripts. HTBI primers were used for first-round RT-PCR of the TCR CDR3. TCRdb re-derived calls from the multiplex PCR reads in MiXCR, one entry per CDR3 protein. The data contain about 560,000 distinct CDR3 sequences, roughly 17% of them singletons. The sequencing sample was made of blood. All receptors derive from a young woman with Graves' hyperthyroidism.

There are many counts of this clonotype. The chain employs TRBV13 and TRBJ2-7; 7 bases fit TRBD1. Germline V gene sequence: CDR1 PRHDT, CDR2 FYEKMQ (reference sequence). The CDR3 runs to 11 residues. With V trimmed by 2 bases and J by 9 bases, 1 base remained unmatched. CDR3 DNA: TGTGCCAGCAGCTTACGACAGGGGCAGTACTTC. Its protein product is CASSLRQGQYF.

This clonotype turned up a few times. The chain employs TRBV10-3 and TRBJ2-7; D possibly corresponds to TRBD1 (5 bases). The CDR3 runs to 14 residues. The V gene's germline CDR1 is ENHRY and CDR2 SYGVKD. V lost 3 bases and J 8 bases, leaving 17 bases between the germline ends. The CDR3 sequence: CAISDPGQGVKQYF. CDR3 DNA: TGTGCCATCAGTGACCCCGGGCAGGGTGTCAAGCAGTACTTC.

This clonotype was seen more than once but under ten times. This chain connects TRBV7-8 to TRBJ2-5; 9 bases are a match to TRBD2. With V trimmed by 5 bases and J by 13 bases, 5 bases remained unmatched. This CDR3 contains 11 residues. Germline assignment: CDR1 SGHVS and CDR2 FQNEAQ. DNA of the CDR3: TGTGCCAGCAGCCAAGGACTAGCGACGTACTTC. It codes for CASSQGLATYF.

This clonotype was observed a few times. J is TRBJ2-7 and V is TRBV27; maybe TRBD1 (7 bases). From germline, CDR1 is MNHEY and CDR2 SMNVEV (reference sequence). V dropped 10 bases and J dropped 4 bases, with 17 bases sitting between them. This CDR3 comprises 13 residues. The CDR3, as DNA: TGTGCCACCTCGTGGGCAGGGGGGTACGAGCAGTACTTC. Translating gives CATSWAGGYEQYF.

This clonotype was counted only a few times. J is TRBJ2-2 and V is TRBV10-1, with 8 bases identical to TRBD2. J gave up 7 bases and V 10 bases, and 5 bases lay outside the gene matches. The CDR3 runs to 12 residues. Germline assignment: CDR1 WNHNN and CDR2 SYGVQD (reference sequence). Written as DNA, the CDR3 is TGCGCCACCCGGGAGGGCCACGGGGAGCTGTTTTTT. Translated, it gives CATREGHGELFF.

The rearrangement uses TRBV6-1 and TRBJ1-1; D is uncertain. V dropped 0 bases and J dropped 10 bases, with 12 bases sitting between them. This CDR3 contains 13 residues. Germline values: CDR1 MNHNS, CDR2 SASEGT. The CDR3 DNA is TGTGCCAGCAGTGAAGCGCTTCTTGGGAGAGCTTTCTTT. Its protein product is CASSEALLGRAFF.

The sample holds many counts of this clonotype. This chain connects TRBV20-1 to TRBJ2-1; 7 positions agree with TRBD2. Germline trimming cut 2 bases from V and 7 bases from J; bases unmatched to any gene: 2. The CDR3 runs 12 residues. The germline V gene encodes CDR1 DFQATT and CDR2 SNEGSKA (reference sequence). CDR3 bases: TGCAGTGCTAGACGTAGCGGGAATGAGCAGTTCTTC. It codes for CSARRSGNEQFF.

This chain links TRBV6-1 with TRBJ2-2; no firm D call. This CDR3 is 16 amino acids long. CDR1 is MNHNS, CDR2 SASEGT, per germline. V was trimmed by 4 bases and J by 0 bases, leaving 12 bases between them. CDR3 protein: CASSGRTLANTGELFF. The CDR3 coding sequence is TGTGCCAGCAGTGGCAGGACGTTAGCGAACACCGGGGAGCTGTTTTTT.

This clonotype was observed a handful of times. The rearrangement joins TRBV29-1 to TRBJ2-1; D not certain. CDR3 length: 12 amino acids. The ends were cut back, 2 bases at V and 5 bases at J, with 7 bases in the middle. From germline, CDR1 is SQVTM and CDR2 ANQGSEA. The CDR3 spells CSVERLDNEQFF. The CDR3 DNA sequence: TGCAGCGTTGAAAGGCTAGACAATGAGCAGTTCTTC.

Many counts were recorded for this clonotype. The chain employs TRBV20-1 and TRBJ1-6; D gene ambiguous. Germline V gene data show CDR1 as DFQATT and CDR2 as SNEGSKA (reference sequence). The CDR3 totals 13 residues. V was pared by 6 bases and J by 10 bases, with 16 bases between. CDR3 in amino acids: CSARQGYGSPLHF. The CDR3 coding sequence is TGCAGTGCCAGACAAGGGTACGGGTCACCCCTCCACTTT.

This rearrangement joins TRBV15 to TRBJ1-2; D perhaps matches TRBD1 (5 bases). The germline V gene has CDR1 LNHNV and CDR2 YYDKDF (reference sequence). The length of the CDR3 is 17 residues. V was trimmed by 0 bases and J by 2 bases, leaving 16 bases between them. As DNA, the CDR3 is TGTGCCACCAGCAGAGATGGGGGTGCGTGGGCAAACTATGGCTACACCTTC. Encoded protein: CATSRDGGAWANYGYTF.

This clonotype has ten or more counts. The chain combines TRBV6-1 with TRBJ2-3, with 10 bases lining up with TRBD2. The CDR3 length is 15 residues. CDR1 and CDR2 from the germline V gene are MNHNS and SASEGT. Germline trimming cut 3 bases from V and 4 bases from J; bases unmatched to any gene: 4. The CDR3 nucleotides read TGTGCCAGCAGTGACAGCGGGGGGGCCCCAGATACGCAGTATTTT. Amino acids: CASSDSGGAPDTQYF.

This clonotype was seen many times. The CDR3 spells CASSLSSYNQPQHF. In nucleotides, the CDR3 is TGTGCCAGCAGTTTATCGAGCTACAATCAGCCCCAGCATTTT. The rearrangement joins TRBV27 to TRBJ1-5; D remains unclear. CDR3 length: 14 amino acids. V gave up 0 bases and J gave up 3 bases, with 6 bases separating them. Germline CDR1 reads MNHEY; CDR2 reads SMNVEV (reference sequence).

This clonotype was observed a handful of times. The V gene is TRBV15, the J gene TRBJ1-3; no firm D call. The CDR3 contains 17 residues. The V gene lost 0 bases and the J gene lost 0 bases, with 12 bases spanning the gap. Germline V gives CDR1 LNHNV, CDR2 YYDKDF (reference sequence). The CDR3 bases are TGTGCCACCAGCAGAGATCTCGGGTCGATCTCTGGAAACACCATATATTTT. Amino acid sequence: CATSRDLGSISGNTIYF.

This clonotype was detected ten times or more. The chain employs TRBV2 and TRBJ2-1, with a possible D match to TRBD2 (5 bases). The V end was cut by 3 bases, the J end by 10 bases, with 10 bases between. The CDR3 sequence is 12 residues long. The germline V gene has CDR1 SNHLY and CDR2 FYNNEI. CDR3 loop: CASSEERGEQFF. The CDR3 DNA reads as TGTGCCAGCAGTGAGGAGCGAGGGGAGCAGTTCTTC.

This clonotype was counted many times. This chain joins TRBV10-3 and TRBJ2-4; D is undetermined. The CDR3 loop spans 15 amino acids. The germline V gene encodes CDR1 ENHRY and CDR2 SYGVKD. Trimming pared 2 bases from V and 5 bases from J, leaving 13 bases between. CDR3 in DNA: TGTGCCATCAGTGAGAGGGCCTCGGGCGAAAACATTCAGTACTTC. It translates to CAISERASGENIQYF.